This paragraph covers one T cell receptor (beta chain) sequence. Its antigen target is currently unknown. No base quality information exists; no much larger clone differs at one position. The data originate from a study of cytomegalovirus exposure and HLA in healthy donors (dated by TCRdb to between 2016 and 2019). As for the study more broadly: An earlier analysis of some 600 of the donors reported about 280 Gb of sequence data and around 100 million unique TCR beta sequences obtained from approximately 180 million T cells. Roughly 300 gigabases of sequencing data and around 90 million unique TCR sequences made up an early release that covered 640 HLA-typed donors. Among the roughly 400 genotyped donors, about 83% belonged to the genetic ancestry cluster associated with self-reported Caucasian donors. The study aimed to test whether cataloging public T cell receptors could reveal signatures of past pathogen exposure. The study used immunosequencing to profile the T cell repertoires of approximately 690 subjects and linked those repertoires to cytomegalovirus serostatus. A separate validation cohort of more than 100 different subjects was used in addition to the roughly 620-subject first cohort. High-throughput TCR immunosequencing, statistical association of individual TCRs with disease status, and machine learning were combined to predict cytomegalovirus infection status. In a later analysis, previously published TCR beta repertoires from roughly 710 donors were re-analyzed and high-resolution HLA genotyping was added so that TCR occurrence patterns could be studied. Rather than using new phenotypic data, the later analysis identified candidate immune exposures from TCR beta sequences and from how often those sequences occurred across donors. An earlier analysis of 587 of the donors used high-throughput TCR beta sequencing to judge whether each TCR beta V gene segment behaved as functional or pseudogenic. Alongside the repertoire data, information on donor age, sex, ethnicity and CMV serostatus was compiled. A later genetic analysis took genome-wide SNP genotypes for about three fifths of the roughly 670 donors and used that subset as a discovery cohort. All discovery cohort repertoires had been generated using a single sequencing platform. HLA typing covered class I and class II loci at four-digit resolution. The number of typed donors differed by locus: about 620-640 for A, B, C, DRB1 and DQB1; 522 for DQA1; 606 for DPA1; and roughly 470 for DPB1. Five DR-DQ haplotypes were handled as single units for association and clustering because linkage in the cohort was strong. Across roughly 420 genotyped donors of the cohort, an average of about 240,000 unique TCR beta nucleotide sequences per donor were sequenced, and 15% to 20% of those sequences were non-productive.

The cohort comprised hundreds of healthy bone marrow donors. At the time of sampling, every cohort member was nominally healthy, though immune exposures that went unrecorded were likely present. The donor tested CMV seropositive, placing the donor among the 250 to 300 seropositive members of the cohort. A peripheral blood sample was provided by each donor, and peripheral blood mononuclear cells were used for TCR beta sequencing. Genomic DNA was extracted from the blood cell samples with the Qiagen DNeasy Blood Extraction Kit. Libraries were prepared through the immunoSEQ multiplex PCR assay. For the multiplex PCR, a mixture combining 60 forward primers for TCR Vbeta segments and 13 reverse primers for TCR Jbeta segments was used. Amplification of the CDR3 region of rearranged TCR beta genes was performed with a multiplex PCR assay on genomic DNA. Amplified TCR beta libraries were sequenced as 87-base-pair reads on the Illumina HiSeq System. The paper's processing steps were these. A later analysis counted 75 million to 100 million unique TCR beta chains across the 550 to 800 repertoires, and 9.5 million to 11 million of these chains were shared by at least two donors. Raw reads were error-corrected and collapsed into unique sequences by a nearest-neighbor algorithm in which closely related sequences were merged to remove PCR and sequencing errors. To assign V, D and J gene segments, CDR3 sequences were aligned to IMGT reference sequences. For a sequence to be retained, a match of at least six nucleotides to both a V gene segment and a J gene segment was required. A rearrangement counted as productive if the CDR3 had no stop codons and remained in frame with V and J, and every other rearrangement counted as non-productive. Following IMGT convention, CDR3 was defined as the stretch from the second conserved V-encoded cysteine up to the conserved J-encoded phenylalanine. The earlier analysis of about 640 of the donors excluded any sequence lacking an unambiguous match to a single V gene segment. An earlier analysis of 587 of the donors classified V segments as functional when productive rearrangements were above 56.7% and as segregating when the standard deviation between donors was above 5%. To diagnose cytomegalovirus status from the catalog of TCR beta chain sequences, a statistical classification framework was built. A later analysis assigned V and J genes by comparing TCR nucleotide sequences with IMGT/GENE-DB human TR gene sequences. Using the TCRdist pipeline, a later analysis assigned CDR3 sequences along with most-parsimonious VDJ recombination scenarios. In a later analysis, each TCR beta chain was defined by its CDR3 amino acid sequence together with its V-gene family, and reads lacking a unique V-gene family were excluded. A later analysis removed 500 to 600 highly shared, low-generation-probability nucleotide sequences to deal with suspected cross-contamination and a sequencing artifact. A later analysis calculated a clonal expansion index for each public chain from normalized within-repertoire ranks of inferred template counts. A later analysis computed generation probabilities with a VDJ recombination model fitted to out-of-frame rearrangements, and checked the results against IGoR. In a later analysis, TCR-TCR, TCR-HLA and TCR-CMV co-occurrence was scored with hypergeometric tests, and a repertoire-size bias correction was applied to TCR pairs. False discovery rates were estimated in a later analysis by permuting HLA or CMV assignments 20 times. In a later analysis, co-occurring TCRs were grouped using DBSCAN, and TCRdist sequence similarity was added for clustering within HLA-allele-positive subsets. Repertoires with fewer than 30,000 or more than 120,000 public chains were left out of co-occurrence clustering, as were a handful of repertoires with anomalous nucleotide sharing. TCRdb obtained this table from immuneACCESS and retained in-frame rearrangements with V and J assigned. These tables miss some clones; where compared with another copy, unresolved V genes account for less than half of the shortfall, and the remainder is unexplained. Clone size and V and J calls were adopted from that table, with D and trimming inferred from the DNA. Here the sample has under 300,000 clones; 80% to 90% occur a single time. The leading ten clones occupy roughly 4% of the sample.

What the research found in general, with its limitations: Because HLA typing was unavailable for some donors at each locus, only the typed subset was used in association tests. The earlier analysis of fewer than 750 of the donors excluded roughly 17 rarely observed V segments, including chromosome 9 orphons, because counts were too low. In the study, about 150 TCR beta chains were listed as associated with cytomegalovirus. In a later genetic analysis, a missense DCLRE1C variant was associated with V-gene and J-gene trimming of TCR beta chains, and the association was replicated in an independent cohort. Some IMGT-functional V segments, including TRBV6-2 and TRBV6-3, could not be told apart with the 87-base-pair reads, so those segments were excluded. A later analysis associated 15,000 to 20,000 TCR beta sequences with specific HLA alleles at a false discovery rate of 0.05. Correlated functional status among segregating V segments might be attributable to linkage disequilibrium, but an unknown experimental factor could not be ruled out. The classifier was reported to diagnose cytomegalovirus status with high specificity and sensitivity in both the original and validation cohorts. In vitro tests confirmed that three of the cytomegalovirus-associated TCR beta chains recognize cytomegalovirus antigens. Several of the top co-occurrence clusters appeared to be linked to parvovirus B19, influenza, CMV and Epstein-Barr virus, according to a later analysis. In a later analysis, most CMV-associated TCR beta chains were found to appear HLA-restricted, with HLA associations seemingly driven largely by CMV exposure. A further reported finding was that TCR beta sequences accurately predicted the HLA-A and HLA-B alleles for most subjects in the first cohort. Sequencing depth was assumed to be roughly uniform across donors in the presence/absence analyses, though that assumption may not hold. Compared with the roughly 710-donor mean, donors in an Asian-associated ancestry cluster had fewer N-insertions in productive TCRs, according to a later genetic analysis. An earlier analysis of approximately 530 of the donors showed that most TCR beta V segments appeared in productive rearrangements either about 87% or about 30% of the time, which broadly matched IMGT annotations. Compared with equally common non-associated chains, HLA-associated TCR beta chains in a later analysis were more clonally expanded and had lower generation probabilities. It was suggested by the authors that the approach could potentially be generalized to other disease states and immunological phenotypes. According to a later analysis, TCR association rates differed among HLA loci, with DRB1 alleles showing the most associated TCRs and HLA-C alleles showing the fewest. The cohort was sequenced for TCR beta chains only, and without alpha or paired-chain data the features that could be detected were limited. Most TCR sequences were observed very rarely across donors, whereas some public TCRs were present in many individuals. CMV serostatus was the only immune exposure information available for the cohort. A group of highly shared sequence variants was considered likely to be a technical artifact of the sequencing pipeline. When HLA alleles, especially DR and DQ, strongly co-occurred, attributing TCR associations to individual alleles was difficult.

From cysteine to phenylalanine, the CDR3 is 18 amino acids long. Just the 54-base CDR3 DNA is kept, in frame starting at base 1. The germline V end is reduced by 3 bases and the J end by 2 bases; junction bases left unmatched: 8. Sequences SGHTA (CDR1) and FQGNSA (CDR2) are obtained from the germline V gene. The TCR sequence derives from a man aged 40-49 years in good health and CMV-seropositive. The sequenced sample was PBMCs. The receptor chain draws on TRBV7-2 and TRBJ2-2, and 11 bases in between align with TRBD2. The nucleotide sequence is given as TGTGCCAGCAGCTTCCCCCTACTAGCGGGAGACAACACCGGGGAGCTGTTTTTT. Its translation is CASSFPLLAGDNTGELFF.